One sample yielded the 13 T cell receptor beta chains listed below, sequenced in a study of cytomegalovirus exposure and HLA in healthy donors. The study ran its PCR with 60 Vbeta and 13 Jbeta primers. Repertoires were generated with immunoSEQ multiplex PCR, while TCRdb's copy carries only in-frame clones and drops some. The sample holds 35,000 to 45,000 clones. Sequencing input: PBMCs. These receptors all come from a middle-aged man in good health and CMV-seropositive.

The J gene is TRBJ1-3, the V gene TRBV11-3; 7 positions match TRBD1. After removal of 4 bases from V and 3 bases from J, the junction contained 6 bases not matched to a gene. CDR3 size: 15 residues. Germline assignment: CDR1 SGHNT and CDR2 YENEEA. The CDR3 sequence is CASSSGGQLGNTIYF. The CDR3 DNA reads as TGTGCCAGCAGCTCAGGGGGACAGCTTGGAAACACCATATATTTT.

The J gene is TRBJ2-5, the V gene TRBV30; 16 nucleotides agree with TRBD2. The CDR3 length is 16 residues. Germline CDR1 GTSNPN, CDR2 SVGIG (reference sequence). J lost 5 bases, V lost 2 bases, and 5 bases had no gene match. CDR3 DNA: TGTGCCTGGAGTCCGGGACTAGCGGGAGGGTGGGAGACCCAGTACTTC. Protein: CAWSPGLAGGWETQYF.

The J gene is TRBJ1-1, the V gene TRBV5-1, with a weak D call TRBD1 (6 bases). The germline V gene has CDR1 SGHRS and CDR2 YFSETQ. V was pared by 4 bases and J by 4 bases, with 11 bases between. There are 13 residues in the CDR3. The CDR3 spells CASSLGQLTEAFF. The DNA of the CDR3 is TGCGCCAGCAGCCTCGGACAGCTCACTGAAGCTTTCTTT.

J is TRBJ2-5 and V is TRBV7-8; 12 bases map to TRBD2. The V and J ends lost 3 bases and 5 bases, in that order; junction bases with no gene match: 4. The length of the CDR3 is 15 residues. In germline, CDR1 is SGHVS, CDR2 FQNEAQ. The CDR3 coding sequence is TGTGCCAGCAGCTTTAGACTAGCGGGAGTTGAGACCCAGTACTTC. Amino acids: CASSFRLAGVETQYF.

The chain couples TRBV7-2 to TRBJ2-5; 8 bases map to TRBD2. Unmatched junction bases numbered 8, after V lost 0 bases and J lost 11 bases. This CDR3 contains 14 residues. In germline, CDR1 is SGHTA, CDR2 FQGNSA. The CDR3 DNA sequence: TGTGCCAGCAGCTTAGCAGACCGGGGGGGGGAGCAGTACTTC. Translation: CASSLADRGGEQYF.

The rearrangement joins TRBV27 to TRBJ1-1; 10 bases are shared with TRBD1. The CDR3 is 15 amino acids. Per germline, CDR1 MNHEY and CDR2 SMNVEV (reference sequence). V lost 4 bases to trimming and J lost 6 bases; unmatched junction nucleotides: 8. The DNA of the CDR3 is TGTGCCAGCAGTTCCCTGGGGACAGGGGAGGCTGAAGCTTTCTTT. Its protein is CASSSLGTGEAEAFF.

The rearrangement links TRBV19 to TRBJ1-3, with D possibly matching TRBD1 (5 bases). The CDR3 length is 17 residues. CDR1 is LNHDA and CDR2 is SQIVND in the germline V gene (reference sequence). V lost 5 bases to trimming and J lost 0 bases, with 17 bases between them. The CDR3 loop reads CASSSPWGGISGNTIYF. The CDR3 DNA reads TGTGCCAGTAGTTCTCCCTGGGGGGGAATCTCTGGAAACACCATATATTTT.

V gene TRBV7-8 combines with J gene TRBJ1-4; 7 bases map to TRBD1. Trimming at V came to 5 bases and at J to 6 bases, leaving 3 bases not matched to a gene. The CDR3 totals 13 residues. Germline loops: CDR1 SGHVS, CDR2 FQNEAQ. CDR3 amino acids: CASSPGQYEKLFF. The CDR3 nucleotides are TGTGCCAGCAGCCCGGGACAGTATGAAAAACTGTTTTTT. Full variable domain (outside the CDR3, taken from reference TRBV7-8 and TRBJ1-4): GAGVSQSPRYKVAKRGQDVALRCDPISGHVSLFWYQQALGQGPEFLTYFQNEAQLDKSGLPSDRFFAERPEGSVSTLKIQRTQQEDSAVYLCASSPGQYEKLFFGSGTQLSVL.

Written as DNA, the CDR3 is TGCGCCAGCAGCTTGGGACTAGCGGGGCCCCTGAGCAGCTTCTTC. Translating gives CASSLGLAGPLSSFF. This chain links TRBV5-1 with TRBJ2-1; TRBD2 agrees at 11 bases. J lost 16 bases, V lost 0 bases, and 12 bases had no gene match. The CDR3 length is 15 residues. Germline CDR1 SGHRS, CDR2 YFSETQ.

The chain employs TRBV30 and TRBJ2-5, with TRBD2 matching 12 bases. Germline values: CDR1 GTSNPN, CDR2 SVGIG (reference sequence). The CDR3 sequence is 13 residues long. The ends lost 5 bases at V and 6 bases at J; junction bases unmatched: 4. For the CDR3, the DNA is TGTGCCTGGGTGACTAGCGGGAGCCAGACCCAGTACTTC. It is translated as CAWVTSGSQTQYF.

The CDR3 DNA sequence: TGTGCCAGCAGCCCCCGAGGAGATGGCTACACCTTC. Protein sequence: CASSPRGDGYTF. The gene calls are TRBV7-8 and TRBJ1-2; no firm D call. Germline V gene sequence: CDR1 SGHVS, CDR2 FQNEAQ. The germline V and J ends were trimmed by 5 bases and 6 bases, with 10 bases remaining between them. This CDR3 is built from 12 residues. Filled out from reference TRBV7-8 and TRBJ1-2, the complete variable domain reads GAGVSQSPRYKVAKRGQDVALRCDPISGHVSLFWYQQALGQGPEFLTYFQNEAQLDKSGLPSDRFFAERPEGSVSTLKIQRTQQEDSAVYLCASSPRGDGYTFGSGTRLTVV.

V gene TRBV30 combines with J gene TRBJ2-1; tentatively, D is TRBD1 (6 bases). With 7 bases removed from V and 0 bases from J, the gap between germline ends came to 16 bases. The CDR3 is 15 amino acids. Germline values: CDR1 GTSNPN, CDR2 SVGIG (reference sequence). This CDR3 is CAYRDYGSSYNEQFF. The CDR3 coding sequence is TGTGCCTACAGGGATTACGGCAGCTCCTACAATGAGCAGTTCTTC.

The V call is TRBV5-8, the J call TRBJ2-1; tentative D call: TRBD2 (5 bases). Germline V gene sequence: CDR1 SGHTS, CDR2 YDEGEE. With 0 bases removed from V and 4 bases from J, the gap between germline ends came to 17 bases. CDR3 length: 17 amino acids. The CDR3 loop is CASSLAIGPRGYNEQFF. The CDR3 bases are TGTGCCAGCAGCTTGGCCATAGGCCCCAGAGGGTACAATGAGCAGTTCTTC.